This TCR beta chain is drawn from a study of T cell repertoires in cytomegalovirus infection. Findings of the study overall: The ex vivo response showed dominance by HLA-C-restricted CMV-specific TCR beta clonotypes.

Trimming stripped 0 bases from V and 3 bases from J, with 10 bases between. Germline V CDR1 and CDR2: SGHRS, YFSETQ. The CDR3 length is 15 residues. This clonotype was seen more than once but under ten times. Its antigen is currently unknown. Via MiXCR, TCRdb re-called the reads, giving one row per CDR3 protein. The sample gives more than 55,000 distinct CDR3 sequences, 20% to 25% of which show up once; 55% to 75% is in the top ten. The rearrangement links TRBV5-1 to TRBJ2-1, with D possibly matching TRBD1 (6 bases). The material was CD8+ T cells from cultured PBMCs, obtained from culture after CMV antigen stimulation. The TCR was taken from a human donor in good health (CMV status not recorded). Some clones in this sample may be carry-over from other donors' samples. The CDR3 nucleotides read TGCGCCAGCAGCTTGGACAGGGATGACTACAATGAGCAGTTCTTC. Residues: CASSLDRDDYNEQFF.